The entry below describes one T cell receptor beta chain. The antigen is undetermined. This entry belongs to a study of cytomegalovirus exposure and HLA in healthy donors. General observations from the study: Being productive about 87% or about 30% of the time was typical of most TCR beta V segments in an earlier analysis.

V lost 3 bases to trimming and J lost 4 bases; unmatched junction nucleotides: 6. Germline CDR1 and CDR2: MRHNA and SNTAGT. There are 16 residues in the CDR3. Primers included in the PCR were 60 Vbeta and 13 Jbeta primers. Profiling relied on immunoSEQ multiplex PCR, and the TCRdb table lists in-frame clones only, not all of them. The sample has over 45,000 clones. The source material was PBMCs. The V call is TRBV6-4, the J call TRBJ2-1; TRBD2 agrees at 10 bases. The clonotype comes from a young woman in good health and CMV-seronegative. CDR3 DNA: TGTGCCAGCAGTGATCGGGCTAGCGGGGGTTACAATGAGCAGTTCTTC. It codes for CASSDRASGGYNEQFF.